This T cell receptor beta chain was sequenced during a study of cytomegalovirus exposure and HLA in healthy donors. In the study overall: Counted in an early data release were about 80 million unique TCRs from HLA-typed donors.

PCR primers comprised 60 Vbeta and 13 Jbeta primers. The protocol was immunoSEQ multiplex PCR, while the TCRdb copy is restricted to in-frame clones and leaves out a portion. Counted here are under 150,000 clones, 65% to 90% occurring once; the ten biggest clones make up roughly 1.2%. Sequenced sample: PBMCs. This TCR came from a girl aged 2 to 10 in good health and CMV-seronegative.

CDR3 coding DNA: TGTGCCAGCAGCTTGGGACTGACACCGGAGGCTGAAAAACTGTTTTTT. Residues: CASSLGLTPEAEKLFF. V gene TRBV5-8 combines with J gene TRBJ1-4; D is ambiguous. The ends were cut back, 0 bases at V and 7 bases at J, with 16 bases in the middle. This CDR3 has 16 residues. Germline-derived CDR1 and CDR2 are SGHTS and YDEGEE.